The 12 T cell receptor beta chains below were found in one sample sequenced in a study of blood T cell repertoires in COVID-19. Clones were sequenced by immunoSEQ multiplex PCR, and TCRdb holds only the in-frame ones, with some missing. Seen here are some 300,000 clones, 70% to 90% observed once, and the top ten hold 6.3%. Material: peripheral blood. The receptor set was obtained from a woman aged 45-65 years with COVID-19, enrolled during active disease.

V gene TRBV5-1 combines with J gene TRBJ1-3, with 7 bases matching TRBD1. Germline CDR1 and CDR2: SGHRS and YFSETQ. The CDR3 is 16 residues long. J was trimmed by 1 base and V by 5 bases; bases with no gene match: 9. CDR3 DNA sequence: TGCGCCAGCAGTTACGACAGGGCTGGATCTGGAAACACCATATATTTT. Translation gives CASSYDRAGSGNTIYF.

The chain couples TRBV29-1 to TRBJ1-1, with 7 bases fitting TRBD1. There are 17 residues in the CDR3. Looked up from germline, CDR1 is SQVTM and CDR2 is ANQGSEA. V lost 6 bases to trimming and J lost 3 bases; unmatched junction nucleotides: 19. The CDR3, as DNA: TGCAGCGTCCGGCCCAGGTTGGACAGGTGGGAGGACACTGAAGCTTTCTTT. Amino acids: CSVRPRLDRWEDTEAFF.

The rearrangement links TRBV5-6 to TRBJ2-3; D possibly corresponds to TRBD2 (6 bases). The V and J ends lost 2 bases and 7 bases respectively, with 17 bases between them. Germline CDR1 and CDR2: SGHDT and YYEEEE. This CDR3 is built from 15 residues. CDR3 sequence reads: CASSLRIWGEHTQYF. In DNA form, the CDR3 reads TGTGCCAGCAGCTTAAGGATATGGGGGGAACATACGCAGTATTTT.

The sample holds one count of this clone. V usage is TRBV5-8 and J usage is TRBJ2-1; the match to TRBD2 covers 7 bases. CDR3 length: 15 amino acids. Germline V CDR1 and CDR2: SGHTS, YDEGEE. V dropped 0 bases and J dropped 3; count of bases not matched to a gene: 3. DNA for the CDR3: TGTGCCAGCAGCTTGGTTCTAGCGGACTACAATGAGCAGTTCTTC. It translates to CASSLVLADYNEQFF.

The chain uses TRBV2 and TRBJ2-7; the match to TRBD1 covers 9 bases. The CDR3 is 14 residues long. The ends lost 6 bases at V and 3 bases at J; junction bases unmatched: 6. Germline V gene sequence: CDR1 SNHLY, CDR2 FYNNEI. CDR3 residues: CASSPGQGNYEQYF. Here the CDR3 DNA reads TGTGCCAGCAGCCCGGGACAGGGAAACTACGAGCAGTACTTC. Looking up the rest from reference TRBV2 and TRBJ2-7 gives the full variable domain: EPEVTQTPSHQVTQMGQEVILRCVPISNHLYFYWYRQILGQKVEFLVSFYNNEISEKSEIFDDQFSVERPDGSNFTLKIRSTKLEDSAMYFCASSPGQGNYEQYFGPGTRLTVT.

The chain combines TRBV18 with TRBJ1-3; 11 bases align to TRBD1. The length of the CDR3 is 16 residues. Germline V gives CDR1 KGHSH, CDR2 LQKENI. J gave up 0 bases and V 3 bases, and 1 base lay outside the gene matches. CDR3 sequence: CASSPGQGASGNTIYF. CDR3 DNA: TGTGCCAGCTCACCTGGACAGGGGGCCTCTGGAAACACCATATATTTT.

The chain combines TRBV12-3 or TRBV12-4 with TRBJ2-1, with D tentatively TRBD2 (6 bases). The CDR3 is made up of 13 amino acids. Trimming removed 6 bases at V and 9 bases at J, with 15 bases between. The CDR3 nucleotides read TGTGCCAGCAGCCCCCCGGGGGTCGCTGAGCAGTTCTTC. Encoded protein: CASSPPGVAEQFF.

The rearrangement joins TRBV7-9 to TRBJ2-1; D not certain. V was clipped by 1 base and J by 9 bases, with 7 bases between them. The CDR3 runs 12 residues. Germline V lookup: CDR1 SEHNR, CDR2 FQNEAQ (reference sequence). CDR3: CASSLVGSEQFF. The CDR3 nucleotides are TGTGCCAGCAGCTTAGTGGGCAGTGAGCAGTTCTTC. Complete variable domain (other parts from reference TRBV7-9 and TRBJ2-1): DTGVSQNPRHKITKRGQNVTFRCDPISEHNRLYWYRQTLGQGPEFLTYFQNEAQLEKSRLLSDRFSAERPKGSFSTLEIQRTEQGDSAMYLCASSLVGSEQFFGPGTRLTVL.

This chain connects TRBV5-4 to TRBJ2-2, with 7 bases aligning to TRBD2. Germline CDR1 is SGHNT and CDR2 is YYREEE (reference sequence). J gave up 3 bases and V 0 bases, and 5 bases lay outside the gene matches. The CDR3 length is 16 residues. In DNA, the CDR3 is TGTGCCAGCAGCTTGGGGGTTAGCGGGTACACCGGGGAGCTGTTTTTT. It translates to CASSLGVSGYTGELFF.

V and J are TRBV2 and TRBJ2-5, with D perhaps TRBD1 (5 bases). CDR3 length equals 13 residues. The germline V and J ends were trimmed by 7 bases and 2 bases, with 11 bases remaining between them. CDR1 and CDR2 (germline): SNHLY, FYNNEI. The CDR3 bases are TGTGCCAGCATCAGCAGGGAACAAGAGACCCAGTACTTC. Its protein is CASISREQETQYF.

The V and J genes are TRBV19 and TRBJ2-2; no firm D call. The CDR3 loop spans 15 amino acids. The V gene lost 1 base and the J gene lost 4 bases, with 10 bases spanning the gap. Germline V gives CDR1 LNHDA, CDR2 SQIVND (reference sequence). The CDR3 DNA sequence: TGTGCCAGTAGTATAGTATTAGCAAGCACCGGGGAGCTGTTTTTT. Protein sequence: CASSIVLASTGELFF.

This chain links TRBV4-3 with TRBJ1-2; 11 nucleotides match TRBD1. Germline loops: CDR1 LGHNA, CDR2 YSLEER. The CDR3 has 15 residues. The V segment lost 4 bases and the J segment 2 bases; nucleotides outside the gene matches: 3. CDR3 DNA: TGCGCCAGCAGCCGCGGGACAGGGGGGAACTATGGCTACACCTTC. Translating it yields CASSRGTGGNYGYTF.